The text below deals with one T cell receptor (beta chain). This entry is derived from a study of control samples from healthy donors and cancer patients. Repertoires were generated with immunoSEQ multiplex PCR, while TCRdb's copy carries only in-frame clones and drops some. The data hold roughly 84,000 clones, with roughly 89% observed a single time. Trimming at V came to 2 bases and at J to 5 bases, leaving 7 bases not matched to a gene. This CDR3 comprises 16 residues. Germline CDR1 reads KGHDR; CDR2 reads SFDVKD. The V call is TRBV24-1, the J call TRBJ1-5; 8 positions agree with TRBD1. The sample consisted of blood. This clonotype was sampled from a man aged 45-65 years in good health. CDR3 protein: CATSDWSQGAHQPQHF. The CDR3 DNA reads as TGTGCCACCAGTGATTGGAGCCAGGGGGCCCATCAGCCCCAGCATTTT.